One sample yielded the 12 T cell receptor beta chains listed below, sequenced in a study of T cell clusters in autoimmune cytopenias. Multiplex touch-down PCR amplified TRB using TRB-A and TRB-B pools in one tube. TCRdb re-called the multiplex PCR reads, yielding one record per CDR3 amino acid sequence without DNA. Here the sample table reports 7,000 or so distinct CDR3 sequences. Each sample's input was 200 to 300 ng genomic DNA, 30,000 to 45,000 genome equivalents. Separately, the same data were catalogued under a study of T cell repertoires in aging, cancer and after chemotherapy.

The material sequenced was peripheral blood. The receptors were sampled from a human donor in good health.

The CDR3: CASSLNPPPGELFF. This chain uses TRBV5-1 with TRBJ2-2; the D call from TCRdb, TRBD2, cannot be confirmed without DNA. Germline V gene lookup returns CDR1 SGHRS and CDR2 YFSETQ. The CDR3 sequence is 14 residues long.

The V gene is TRBV11-2, the J gene TRBJ1-1. Per germline, CDR1 SGHAT and CDR2 FQNNGV. This CDR3 has 14 amino acids. CDR3 residues: CASSLGQTGTEAFF.

The rearrangement links TRBV11-2 to TRBJ2-1; the TCRdb D gene call, TRBD2, has no DNA to confirm it. Germline CDR1 SGHAT, CDR2 FQNNGV. The CDR3 runs 14 residues. This CDR3 is CASTRTSGSNEQFF. Variable domain in full (rest from reference TRBV11-2 and TRBJ2-1): EAGVAQSPRYKIIEKRQSVAFWCNPISGHATLYWYQQILGQGPKLLIQFQNNGVVDDSQLPKDRFSAERLKGVDSTLKIQPAKLEDSAVYLCASTRTSGSNEQFFGPGTRLTVL.

The chain employs TRBV10-3 and TRBJ2-7; without DNA, the TCRdb call of TRBD1 cannot be checked. This CDR3 comprises 14 residues. Germline CDR1 is ENHRY and CDR2 is SYGVKD. CDR3 sequence reads: CAISEGQGRNEQYF.

This clonotype is identified as medium-sized (0.01 to 0.1%) from frequency. The genes are TRBV6-5 and TRBJ2-7; checking the TCRdb D call of TRBD1 is not possible without DNA. The germline CDR1 and CDR2 sequences are MNHEY and SVGAGI. This CDR3 is built from 14 residues. CDR3 in amino acids: CASSIRDRGDEQYF.

V and J are TRBV5-6 and TRBJ1-4; the TCRdb D gene call, TRBD1, has no DNA to confirm it. CDR1 is SGHDT, CDR2 YYEEEE, per germline. The CDR3 runs 15 residues. The CDR3 loop reads CASSLGGQGNEKLFF. Filled out from reference TRBV5-6 and TRBJ1-4, the complete variable domain reads DAGVTQSPTHLIKTRGQQVTLRCSPKSGHDTVSWYQQALGQGPQFIFQYYEEEERQRGNFPDRFSGHQFPNYSSELNVNALLLGDSALYLCASSLGGQGNEKLFFGSGTQLSVL.

V and J are TRBV28 and TRBJ2-3. Per the germline V gene, CDR1 is MDHEN and CDR2 is SYDVKM. This CDR3 is built from 13 residues. CDR3 residues: CASSSFSTDTQYF.

The V and J genes are TRBV15 and TRBJ2-1. The CDR3 is made up of 15 amino acids. CDR1 and CDR2 from the germline V gene are LNHNV and YYDKDF (reference sequence). This chain's CDR3 is CATSRVREVYNEQFF.

The chain is built from TRBV7-6 and TRBJ2-1; TCRdb selects TRBD1, and the lack of DNA leaves this call unchecked. This CDR3 is 13 amino acids long. Germline lookup yields CDR1 SGHVS and CDR2 FNYEAQ. The CDR3 loop is CASSFPGGNEQFF.

The V gene is TRBV6-5, the J gene TRBJ1-1; without DNA, the TCRdb call of TRBD1 cannot be checked. CDR3 size: 18 residues. CDR1 is MNHEY and CDR2 is SVGAGI in the germline V gene. CDR3 sequence reads: CASSYSSGGSIRYTEAFF.

V is TRBV19 and J is TRBJ2-7; TCRdb reports TRBD2, a call that lacks DNA to check it against. The CDR3 totals 15 residues. Germline assignment: CDR1 LNHDA and CDR2 SQIVND (reference sequence). The CDR3 sequence: CASSFSTGTLYEQYF.

Frequency places this clonotype as medium-sized. V usage is TRBV29-1 and J usage is TRBJ1-1; TCRdb's D call of TRBD1 is untestable without DNA. Germline CDR1 and CDR2: SQVTM and ANQGSEA. The CDR3 has 11 amino acids. CDR3 amino acids: CSALIYIEAFF.